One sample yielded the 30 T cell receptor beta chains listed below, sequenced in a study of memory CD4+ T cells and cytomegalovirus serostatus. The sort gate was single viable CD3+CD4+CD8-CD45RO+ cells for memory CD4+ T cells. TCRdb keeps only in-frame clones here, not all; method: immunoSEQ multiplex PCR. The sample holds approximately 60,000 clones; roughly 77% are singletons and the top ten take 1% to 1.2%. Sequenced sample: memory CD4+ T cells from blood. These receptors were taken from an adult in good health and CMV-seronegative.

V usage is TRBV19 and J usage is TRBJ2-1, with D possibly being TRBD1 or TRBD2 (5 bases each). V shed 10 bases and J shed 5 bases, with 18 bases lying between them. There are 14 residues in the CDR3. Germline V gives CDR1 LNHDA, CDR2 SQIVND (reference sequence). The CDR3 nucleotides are TGTGCCACCATGCCGGGACGTAGAAACAATGAGCAGTTCTTC. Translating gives CATMPGRRNNEQFF.

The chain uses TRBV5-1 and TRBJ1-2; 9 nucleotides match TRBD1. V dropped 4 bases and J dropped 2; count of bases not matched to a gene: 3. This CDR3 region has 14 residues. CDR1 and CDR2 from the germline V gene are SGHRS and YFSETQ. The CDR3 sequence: CASSGGQGNYGYTF. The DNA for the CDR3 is TGCGCCAGCAGCGGCGGACAGGGGAACTATGGCTACACCTTC.

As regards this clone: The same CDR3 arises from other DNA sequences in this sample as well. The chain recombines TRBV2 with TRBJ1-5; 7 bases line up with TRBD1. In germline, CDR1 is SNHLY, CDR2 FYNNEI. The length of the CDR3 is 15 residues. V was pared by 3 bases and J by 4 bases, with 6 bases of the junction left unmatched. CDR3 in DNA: TGTGCCAGCAGTGATAGGACAGGAGGGAATCAGCCCCAGCATTTT. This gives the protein CASSDRTGGNQPQHF.

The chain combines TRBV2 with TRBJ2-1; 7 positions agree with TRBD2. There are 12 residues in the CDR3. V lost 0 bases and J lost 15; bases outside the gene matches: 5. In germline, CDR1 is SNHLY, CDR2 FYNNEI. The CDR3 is CASSEARREWFF. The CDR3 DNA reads TGTGCCAGCAGTGAAGCCAGGCGGGAGTGGTTCTTC.

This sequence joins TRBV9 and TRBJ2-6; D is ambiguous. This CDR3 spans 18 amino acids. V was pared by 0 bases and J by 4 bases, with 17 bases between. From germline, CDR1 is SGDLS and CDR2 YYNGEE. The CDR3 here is CASSVDLLGMDGANVLTF. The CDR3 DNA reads TGTGCCAGCAGCGTAGACTTATTAGGGATGGACGGGGCCAACGTCCTGACTTTC.

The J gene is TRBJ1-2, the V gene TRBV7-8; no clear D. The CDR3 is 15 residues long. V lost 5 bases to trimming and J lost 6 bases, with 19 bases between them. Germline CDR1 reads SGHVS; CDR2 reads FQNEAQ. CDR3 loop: CASSGEVNVGNGYTF. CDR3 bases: TGTGCCAGCAGCGGCGAAGTAAATGTCGGAAATGGCTACACCTTC.

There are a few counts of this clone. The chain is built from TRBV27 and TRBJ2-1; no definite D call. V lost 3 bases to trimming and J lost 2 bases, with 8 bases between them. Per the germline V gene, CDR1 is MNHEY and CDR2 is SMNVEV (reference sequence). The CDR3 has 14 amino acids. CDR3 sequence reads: CASSLTGAYNEQFF. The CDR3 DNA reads TGTGCCAGCAGTTTGACTGGGGCCTACAATGAGCAGTTCTTC.

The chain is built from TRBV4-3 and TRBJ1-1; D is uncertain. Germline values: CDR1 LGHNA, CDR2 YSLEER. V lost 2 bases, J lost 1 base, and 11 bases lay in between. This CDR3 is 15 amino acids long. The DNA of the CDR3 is TGCGCCAGCAGCCAATTGCCGGGGTCGAACACTGAAGCTTTCTTT. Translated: CASSQLPGSNTEAFF.

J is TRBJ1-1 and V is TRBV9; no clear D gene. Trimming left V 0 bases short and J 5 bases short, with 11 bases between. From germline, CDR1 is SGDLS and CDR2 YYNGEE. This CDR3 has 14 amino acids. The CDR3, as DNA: TGTGCCAGCAGCGTAGGCCCTAGCAGGACTGAAGCTTTCTTT. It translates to CASSVGPSRTEAFF.

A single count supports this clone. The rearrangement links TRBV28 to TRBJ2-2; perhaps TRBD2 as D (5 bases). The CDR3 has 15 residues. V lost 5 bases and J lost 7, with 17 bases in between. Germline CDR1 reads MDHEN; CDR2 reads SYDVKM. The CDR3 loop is CASSTPTTFLGELFF. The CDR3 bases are TGTGCCAGCAGTACACCGACTACTTTCCTCGGGGAGCTGTTTTTT.

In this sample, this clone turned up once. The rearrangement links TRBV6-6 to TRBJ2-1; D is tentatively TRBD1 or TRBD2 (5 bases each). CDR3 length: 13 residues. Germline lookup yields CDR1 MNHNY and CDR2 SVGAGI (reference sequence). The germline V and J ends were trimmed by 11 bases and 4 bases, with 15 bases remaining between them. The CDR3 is CAASGTEYNEQFF. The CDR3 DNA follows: TGTGCCGCCTCCGGGACGGAATACAATGAGCAGTTCTTC.

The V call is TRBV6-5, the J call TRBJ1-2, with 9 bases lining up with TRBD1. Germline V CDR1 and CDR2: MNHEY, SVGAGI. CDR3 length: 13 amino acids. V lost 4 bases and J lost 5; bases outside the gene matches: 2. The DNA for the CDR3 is TGTGCCAGCAGTTCCGGACAGGGGTATGGCTACACCTTC. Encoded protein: CASSSGQGYGYTF.

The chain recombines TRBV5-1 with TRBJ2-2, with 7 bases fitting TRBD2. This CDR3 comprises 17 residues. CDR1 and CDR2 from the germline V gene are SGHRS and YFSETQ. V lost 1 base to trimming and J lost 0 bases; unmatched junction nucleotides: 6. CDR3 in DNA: TGCGCCAGCAGCTTGAGCATAAGCGGGGCGAACACCGGGGAGCTGTTTTTT. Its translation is CASSLSISGANTGELFF.

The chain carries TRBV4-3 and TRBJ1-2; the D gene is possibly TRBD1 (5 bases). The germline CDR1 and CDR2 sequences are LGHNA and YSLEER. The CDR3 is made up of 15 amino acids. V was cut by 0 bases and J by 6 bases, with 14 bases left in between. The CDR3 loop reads CASSQDIRRDHGYTF. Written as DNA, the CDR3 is TGCGCCAGCAGCCAAGATATCCGCCGGGACCATGGCTACACCTTC.

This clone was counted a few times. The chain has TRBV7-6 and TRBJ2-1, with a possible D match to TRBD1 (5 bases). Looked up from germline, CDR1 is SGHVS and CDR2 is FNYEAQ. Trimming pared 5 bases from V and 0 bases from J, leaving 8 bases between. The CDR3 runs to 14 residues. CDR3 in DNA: TGTGCCAGCAGCCTGACAGTCTCCTACAATGAGCAGTTCTTC. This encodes CASSLTVSYNEQFF. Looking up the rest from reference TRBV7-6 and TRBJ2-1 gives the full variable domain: GAGVSQSPRYKVTKRGQDVALRCDPISGHVSLYWYRQALGQGPEFLTYFNYEAQQDKSGLPNDRFSAERPEGSISTLTIQRTEQRDSAMYRCASSLTVSYNEQFFGPGTRLTVL.

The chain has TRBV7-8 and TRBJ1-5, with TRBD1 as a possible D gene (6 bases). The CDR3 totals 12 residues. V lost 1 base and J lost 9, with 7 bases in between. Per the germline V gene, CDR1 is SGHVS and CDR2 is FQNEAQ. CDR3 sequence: CASSLVGGPQHF. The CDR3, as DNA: TGTGCCAGCAGCTTAGTAGGGGGGCCCCAGCATTTT.

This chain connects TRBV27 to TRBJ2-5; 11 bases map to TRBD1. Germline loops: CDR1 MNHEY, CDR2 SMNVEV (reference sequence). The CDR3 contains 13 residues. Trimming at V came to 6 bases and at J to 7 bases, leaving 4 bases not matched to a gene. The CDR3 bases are TGTGCCAGCAGACTCGGGACAGGGGGGACCCAGTACTTC. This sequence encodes CASRLGTGGTQYF.

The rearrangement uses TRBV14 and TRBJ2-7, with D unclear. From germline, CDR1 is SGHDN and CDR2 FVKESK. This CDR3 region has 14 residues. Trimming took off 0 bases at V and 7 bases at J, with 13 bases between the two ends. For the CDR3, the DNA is TGTGCCAGCAGCCAAGATTGGCCCCTTGGAGAGCAGTACTTC. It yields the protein CASSQDWPLGEQYF.

The CDR3 DNA sequence: TGCAGCGTTGAGGGGGCGCCGAATCAGCCCCAGCATTTT. It specifies CSVEGAPNQPQHF. This chain links TRBV29-1 with TRBJ1-5; tentative D call: TRBD1 (6 bases). V gave up 3 bases and J gave up 4 bases, with 10 bases separating them. Germline assignment: CDR1 SQVTM and CDR2 ANQGSEA. The CDR3 length is 13 residues.

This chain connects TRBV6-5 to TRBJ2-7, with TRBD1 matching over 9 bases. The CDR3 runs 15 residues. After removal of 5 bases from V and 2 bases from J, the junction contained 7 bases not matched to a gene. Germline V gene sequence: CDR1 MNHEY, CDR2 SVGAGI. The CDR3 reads CASSPDRGGTYEQYF. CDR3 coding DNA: TGTGCCAGCAGTCCGGACAGGGGAGGCACCTACGAGCAGTACTTC.

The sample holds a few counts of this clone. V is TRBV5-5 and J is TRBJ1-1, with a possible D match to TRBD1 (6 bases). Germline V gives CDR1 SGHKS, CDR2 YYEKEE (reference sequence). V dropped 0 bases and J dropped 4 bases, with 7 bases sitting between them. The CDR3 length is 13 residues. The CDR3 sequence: CASSLEGGTEAFF. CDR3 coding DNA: TGTGCCAGCAGCTTGGAGGGGGGCACTGAAGCTTTCTTT.

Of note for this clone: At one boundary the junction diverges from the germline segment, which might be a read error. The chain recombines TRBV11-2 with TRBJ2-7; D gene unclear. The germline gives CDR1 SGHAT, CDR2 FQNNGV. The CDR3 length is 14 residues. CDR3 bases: TGTGCCAGCAGCTTAGGGTTCAGCTCCCACGAGCAGTACTTC. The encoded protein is CASSLGFSSHEQYF.

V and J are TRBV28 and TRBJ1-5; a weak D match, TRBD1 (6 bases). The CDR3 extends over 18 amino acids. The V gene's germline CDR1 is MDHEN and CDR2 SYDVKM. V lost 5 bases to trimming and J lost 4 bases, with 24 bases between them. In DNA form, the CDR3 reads TGTGCCAGCAGTAGCGGGGGGCGTCTCCAAAGACCAAATCAGCCCCAGCATTTT. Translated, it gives CASSSGGRLQRPNQPQHF.

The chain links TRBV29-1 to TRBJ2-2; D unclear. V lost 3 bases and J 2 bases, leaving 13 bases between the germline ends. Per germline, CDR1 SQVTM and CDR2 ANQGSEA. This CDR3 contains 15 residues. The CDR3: CSVDGGMLNTGELFF. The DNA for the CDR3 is TGCAGCGTTGATGGTGGCATGCTTAACACCGGGGAGCTGTTTTTT.

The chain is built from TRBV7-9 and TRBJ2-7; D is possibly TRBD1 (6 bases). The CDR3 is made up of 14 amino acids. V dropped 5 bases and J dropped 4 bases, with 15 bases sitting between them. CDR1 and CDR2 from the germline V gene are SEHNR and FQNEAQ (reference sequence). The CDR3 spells CASSPRDTRYEQYF. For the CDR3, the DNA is TGTGCCAGCAGCCCCCGGGACACCCGTTACGAGCAGTACTTC.

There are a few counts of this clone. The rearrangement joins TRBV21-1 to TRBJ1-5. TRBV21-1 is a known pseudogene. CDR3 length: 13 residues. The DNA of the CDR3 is TGTGCCAGCCGGGGATACAGCAATCAGCCCCAGCATTTT. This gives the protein CASRGYSNQPQHF.

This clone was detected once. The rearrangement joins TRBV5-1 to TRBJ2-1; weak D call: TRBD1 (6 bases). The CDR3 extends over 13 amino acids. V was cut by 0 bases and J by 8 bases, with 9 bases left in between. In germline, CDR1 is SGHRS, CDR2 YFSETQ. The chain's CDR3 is CASSLAWGHEQFF. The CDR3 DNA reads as TGCGCCAGCAGCTTGGCTTGGGGGCATGAGCAGTTCTTC. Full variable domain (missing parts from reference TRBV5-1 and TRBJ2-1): KAGVTQTPRYLIKTRGQQVTLSCSPISGHRSVSWYQQTPGQGLQFLFEYFSETQRNKGNFPGRFSGRQFSNSRSEMNVSTLELGDSALYLCASSLAWGHEQFFGPGTRLTVL.

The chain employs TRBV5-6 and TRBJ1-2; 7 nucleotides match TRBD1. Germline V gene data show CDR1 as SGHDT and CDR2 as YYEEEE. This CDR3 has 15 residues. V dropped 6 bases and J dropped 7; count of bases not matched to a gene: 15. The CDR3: CASTVRDRAYSGYTF. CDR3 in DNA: TGTGCCAGCACCGTCAGAGACAGGGCTTACTCTGGCTACACCTTC.

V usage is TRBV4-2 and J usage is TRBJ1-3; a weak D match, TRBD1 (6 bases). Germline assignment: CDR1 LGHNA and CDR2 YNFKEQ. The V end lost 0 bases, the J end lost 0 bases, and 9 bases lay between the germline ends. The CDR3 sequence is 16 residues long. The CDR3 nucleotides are TGTGCCAGCAGCCAAGATCCGGACAGCTCTGGAAACACCATATATTTT. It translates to CASSQDPDSSGNTIYF.

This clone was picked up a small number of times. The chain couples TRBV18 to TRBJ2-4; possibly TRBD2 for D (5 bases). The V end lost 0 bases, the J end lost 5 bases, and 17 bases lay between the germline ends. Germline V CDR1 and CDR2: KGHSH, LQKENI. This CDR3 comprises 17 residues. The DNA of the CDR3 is TGTGCCAGCTCACCACCCTCCGGGGATGATAGAGAAAACATTCAGTACTTC. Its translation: CASSPPSGDDRENIQYF.